The 18 T cell receptor beta chains below were found in one sample sequenced in a study of blood T cell repertoires in COVID-19. Clones were read by immunoSEQ multiplex PCR, and TCRdb kept only the in-frame ones, dropping some. The sample lists about 330,000 clones; 87% were seen once. Specimen: peripheral blood. The source of these receptors is a man aged 25-40 years with COVID-19, enrolled during active disease.

This clone was detected only once. The V gene is TRBV29-1, the J gene TRBJ2-3, with 9 bases aligning to TRBD1. This CDR3 contains 15 residues. CDR1 is SQVTM and CDR2 is ANQGSEA in the germline V gene. Unmatched junction bases numbered 11, after V lost 8 bases and J lost 2 bases. In nucleotides, the CDR3 is TGCAGCACTACTCCCGGGACAGGGTACACAGATACGCAGTATTTT. As protein: CSTTPGTGYTDTQYF.

The chain links TRBV19 to TRBJ1-1, with 8 bases matching TRBD1. The CDR3 runs 16 residues. The V gene's germline CDR1 is LNHDA and CDR2 SQIVND (reference sequence). J was trimmed by 4 bases and V by 1 base; bases with no gene match: 8. In nucleotides, the CDR3 is TGTGCCAGTAGTATAGGGGGAGACAGGGGAAGCACTGAAGCTTTCTTT. It is translated as CASSIGGDRGSTEAFF.

This clone was picked up a small number of times. This chain connects TRBV15 to TRBJ2-2; D gene ambiguous. CDR3 length: 14 amino acids. Germline-derived CDR1 and CDR2 are LNHNV and YYDKDF (reference sequence). Deletions cut 4 bases from V and 0 bases from J, with 6 bases between. CDR3 in amino acids: CATSIQSNTGELFF. DNA of the CDR3: TGTGCCACCAGCATACAGTCGAACACCGGGGAGCTGTTTTTT.

The chain combines TRBV19 with TRBJ2-2; 12 bases are shared with TRBD2. The CDR3 covers 15 residues. Germline-derived CDR1 and CDR2 are LNHDA and SQIVND (reference sequence). The J segment lost 5 bases and the V segment lost 6 bases, leaving 4 bases of the junction unmatched. CDR3 DNA sequence: TGTGCCAGTAGACCGACTAGCGGGGGAACCGGGGAGCTGTTTTTT. Translated: CASRPTSGGTGELFF.

V is TRBV2 and J is TRBJ1-6, with D unresolved. Germline V gene data show CDR1 as SNHLY and CDR2 as FYNNEI. This CDR3 is 12 amino acids long. With 6 bases removed from V and 5 bases from J, the gap between germline ends came to 5 bases. This CDR3 reads CASSVNNSPLHF. The CDR3 DNA sequence: TGTGCCAGCAGCGTAAATAATTCACCCCTCCACTTT. The full variable domain, its missing parts supplied by reference TRBV2 and TRBJ1-6, is EPEVTQTPSHQVTQMGQEVILRCVPISNHLYFYWYRQILGQKVEFLVSFYNNEISEKSEIFDDQFSVERPDGSNFTLKIRSTKLEDSAMYFCASSVNNSPLHFGNGTRLTVT.

This chain uses TRBV28 with TRBJ1-1, with D possibly TRBD1 on 6 matching bases. V was cut by 6 bases and J by 3 bases, with 14 bases left in between. The CDR3 is made up of 14 amino acids. Germline loops: CDR1 MDHEN, CDR2 SYDVKM. CDR3 residues: CASSLRNRDTEAFF. CDR3 coding DNA: TGTGCCAGCAGCCTCCGAAACAGGGACACTGAAGCTTTCTTT.

The chain recombines TRBV6-5 with TRBJ2-3; D is uncertain. Germline V gene lookup returns CDR1 MNHEY and CDR2 SVGAGI. This CDR3 is built from 14 residues. The CDR3 is CTTRATLSTDTQYF. For the CDR3, the DNA is TGTACTACTCGAGCTACCCTTAGCACAGATACGCAGTATTTT.

The genes are TRBV6-5 and TRBJ1-1; maybe TRBD1 (6 bases). V dropped 11 bases and J dropped 4 bases, with 20 bases sitting between them. The CDR3 contains 14 residues. Germline lookup yields CDR1 MNHEY and CDR2 SVGAGI. DNA of the CDR3: TGTGCCTCCCGCACCAAGGGGGGGAGCACTGAAGCTTTCTTT. Protein sequence: CASRTKGGSTEAFF.

The rearrangement uses TRBV27 and TRBJ2-2, with 8 bases fitting TRBD2. V trimming: 5 bases; J trimming: 8 bases; junction bases outside the gene matches: 10. Germline CDR1 and CDR2: MNHEY and SMNVEV (reference sequence). This CDR3 is built from 15 residues. CDR3 residues: CASSTYGTRSGELFF. In nucleotides, the CDR3 is TGTGCCAGCAGTACGTACGGGACTAGATCAGGGGAGCTGTTTTTT.

The V and J genes are TRBV6-2 or TRBV6-3 and TRBJ2-1; 13 nucleotides match TRBD2. Per germline, CDR1 MNHEY and CDR2 SVGEGT. The junction had 8 bases not matched to a gene; V was cut back by 5 bases and J by 7 bases. The length of the CDR3 is 16 residues. The DNA for the CDR3 is TGTGCCAGCAGTACCCGGGGACTAGCGGGAACGAATGAGCAGTTCTTC. Amino acids: CASSTRGLAGTNEQFF.

The chain couples TRBV18 to TRBJ1-3; D is unclear. The length of the CDR3 is 15 residues. V gave up 0 bases and J gave up 0 bases, with 6 bases separating them. Germline V CDR1 and CDR2: KGHSH, LQKENI. CDR3 sequence: CASSPPANSGNTIYF. Here the CDR3 DNA reads TGTGCCAGCTCACCACCGGCCAACTCTGGAAACACCATATATTTT.

The V gene is TRBV4-1, the J gene TRBJ2-7; D is ambiguous. Trimming stripped 1 base from V and 3 bases from J, with 13 bases between. Germline CDR1 MGHRA, CDR2 YSYEKL. The CDR3 runs 15 residues. The CDR3 nucleotides read TGCGCCAGCAGCCAAGTTTCCGGTGTCCTCTACGAGCAGTACTTC. This codes for CASSQVSGVLYEQYF.

This chain uses TRBV4-3 with TRBJ2-7, with TRBD1 matching 7 bases. The CDR3 has 13 residues. With 3 bases clipped from V and 2 bases from J, the junction kept 1 base outside the gene matches. In germline, CDR1 is LGHNA, CDR2 YSLEER. Written as DNA, the CDR3 is TGCGCCAGCAGCCAGGGACAGACCTACGAGCAGTACTTC. It specifies CASSQGQTYEQYF.

The rearrangement joins TRBV11-2 to TRBJ2-5; D is uncertain. Germline V lookup: CDR1 SGHAT, CDR2 FQNNGV. This CDR3 has 12 amino acids. With 2 bases removed from V and 5 bases from J, the gap between germline ends came to 6 bases. The CDR3 nucleotides are TGTGCCAGCAGCTTAAATGCGGAGACCCAGTACTTC. It yields the protein CASSLNAETQYF.

J is TRBJ1-4 and V is TRBV5-1, with D maybe TRBD1 (6 bases). The CDR3 has 16 residues. Between the trimmed V and J ends, which lost 1 base and 5 bases, there was a span of 15 bases. Germline lookup yields CDR1 SGHRS and CDR2 YFSETQ. The CDR3, as DNA: TGCGCCAGCAGCTTGTCCCCGACAGGCTTAAATGAAAAACTGTTTTTT. It yields the protein CASSLSPTGLNEKLFF.

The chain uses TRBV4-2 and TRBJ2-1; no definite D call. This CDR3 has 17 amino acids. The V and J ends lost 0 bases and 5 bases respectively, with 17 bases between them. CDR1 is LGHNA and CDR2 is YNFKEQ in the germline V gene. CDR3 residues: CASSQDPRLQHHNEQFF. CDR3 DNA: TGTGCCAGCAGCCAAGATCCAAGACTGCAGCACCACAATGAGCAGTTCTTC.

The chain carries TRBV3-1 (or the pseudogene TRBV3-2) and TRBJ1-4; TRBD1 matches at 11 bases. CDR1 LGHDT and CDR2 YNNKEL come from the germline V gene (reference sequence). V gave up 4 bases and J gave up 5 bases; unmatched junction bases: 6. The length of the CDR3 is 16 residues. The CDR3 nucleotides read TGTGCCAGCAGCCCTCGGACAGGGGGCGCAAATGAAAAACTGTTTTTT. Amino acids: CASSPRTGGANEKLFF.

The gene calls are TRBV6-6 and TRBJ2-1, with 10 bases fitting TRBD1. From germline, CDR1 is MNHNY and CDR2 SVGAGI (reference sequence). With 7 bases clipped from V and 7 bases from J, the junction kept 10 bases outside the gene matches. This CDR3 is built from 15 residues. CDR3 in amino acids: CASIWGTGVWNEQFF. The CDR3 region has the DNA TGTGCCAGCATATGGGGGACAGGGGTCTGGAATGAGCAGTTCTTC.